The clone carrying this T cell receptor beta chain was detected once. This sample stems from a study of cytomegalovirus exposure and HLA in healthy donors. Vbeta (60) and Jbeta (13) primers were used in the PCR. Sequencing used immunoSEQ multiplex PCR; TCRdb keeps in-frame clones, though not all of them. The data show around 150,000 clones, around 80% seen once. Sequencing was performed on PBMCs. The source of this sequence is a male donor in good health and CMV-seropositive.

DNA of the CDR3: TGTGCCAGCAACCAGGGGGCGCGGACTGAAGCTTTCTTT. Translation: CASNQGARTEAFF. The chain couples TRBV6-1 to TRBJ1-1; 8 bases map to TRBD1. The J segment lost 5 bases and the V segment lost 7 bases, leaving 6 bases of the junction unmatched. The CDR3 length is 13 residues. CDR1 and CDR2 from the germline V gene are MNHNS and SASEGT.